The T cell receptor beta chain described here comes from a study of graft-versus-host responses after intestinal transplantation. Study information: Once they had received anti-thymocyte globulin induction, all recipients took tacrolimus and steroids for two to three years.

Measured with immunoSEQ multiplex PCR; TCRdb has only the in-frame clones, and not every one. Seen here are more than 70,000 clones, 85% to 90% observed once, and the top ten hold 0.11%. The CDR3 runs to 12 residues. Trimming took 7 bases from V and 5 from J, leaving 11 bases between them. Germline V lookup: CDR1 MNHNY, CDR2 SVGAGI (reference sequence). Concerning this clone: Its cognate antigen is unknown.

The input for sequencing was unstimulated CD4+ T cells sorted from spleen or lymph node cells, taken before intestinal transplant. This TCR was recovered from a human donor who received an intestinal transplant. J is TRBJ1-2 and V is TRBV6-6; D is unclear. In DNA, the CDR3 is TGTGCCAGCAAAGAGGATCCGTATGGCTACACCTTC. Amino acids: CASKEDPYGYTF.